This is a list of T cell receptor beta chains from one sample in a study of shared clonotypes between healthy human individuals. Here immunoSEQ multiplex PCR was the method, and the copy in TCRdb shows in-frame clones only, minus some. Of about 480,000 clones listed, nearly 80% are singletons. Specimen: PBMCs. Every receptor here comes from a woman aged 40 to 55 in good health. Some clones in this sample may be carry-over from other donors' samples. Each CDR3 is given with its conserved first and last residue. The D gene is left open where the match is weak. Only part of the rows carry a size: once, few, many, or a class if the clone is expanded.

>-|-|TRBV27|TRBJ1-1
CASGYRINTEAFF
TGTGCCAGCGGCTACAGGATTAACACTGAAGCTTTCTTT
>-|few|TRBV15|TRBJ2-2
CATHGGFDTGELFF
TGTGCCACCCATGGGGGCTTTGACACCGGGGAGCTGTTTTTT
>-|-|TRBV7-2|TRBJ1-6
CASSRDGYNSPLHF
TGTGCCAGCAGCCGCGACGGATATAATTCACCCCTCCACTTT
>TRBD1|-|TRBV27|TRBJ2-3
CASSSPRTGIDTQYF
TGTGCCAGCAGTTCCCCCCGGACAGGGATAGATACGCAGTATTTT
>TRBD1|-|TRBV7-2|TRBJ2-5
CASSNPTGGSETQYF
TGTGCCAGCAGCAACCCGACAGGGGGCAGTGAGACCCAGTACTTC
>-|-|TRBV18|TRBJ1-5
CASSPSSSWSNQPQHF
TGTGCCAGCTCACCAAGTTCGAGTTGGAGCAATCAGCCCCAGCATTTT
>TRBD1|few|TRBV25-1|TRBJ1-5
CASSRDRADQPQHF
TGTGCCAGCAGTCGGGACAGGGCGGATCAGCCCCAGCATTTT
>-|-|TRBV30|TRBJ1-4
CAWSSRGREKLFF
TGTGCCTGGAGTTCTCGCGGCCGGGAAAAACTGTTTTTT
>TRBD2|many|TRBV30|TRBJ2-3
CAWRASGHTDTQYF
TGTGCCTGGAGGGCTAGCGGCCACACAGATACGCAGTATTTT
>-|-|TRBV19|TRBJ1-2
CASSIRWAVYGYTF
TGTGCCAGTAGTATTCGTTGGGCAGTCTATGGCTACACCTTC
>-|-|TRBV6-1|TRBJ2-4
CASSARGLNIQYF
TGTGCCAGCAGTGCTCGGGGGCTCAACATTCAGTACTTC
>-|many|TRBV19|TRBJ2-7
CATSRDSSSYEQYF
TGTGCCACTAGCCGGGACTCCAGCTCCTACGAGCAGTACTTC
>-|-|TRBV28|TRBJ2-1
CASSRHGNEQFF
TGTGCCAGCAGTCGCCATGGCAATGAGCAGTTCTTC
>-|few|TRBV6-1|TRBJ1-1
CASSPSDTGATEAFF
TGTGCCAGCAGCCCCTCGGACACAGGTGCTACTGAAGCTTTCTTT
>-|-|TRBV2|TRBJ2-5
CASSEGTEETQYF
TGTGCCAGCAGTGAAGGGACGGAAGAGACCCAGTACTTC
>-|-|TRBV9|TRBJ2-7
CASSVGTEYEQYF
TGTGCCAGCAGCGTAGGGACAGAATACGAGCAGTACTTC
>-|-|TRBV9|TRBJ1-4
CASSTTGGEKLFF
TGTGCCAGCAGCACTACAGGAGGGGAAAAACTGTTTTTT
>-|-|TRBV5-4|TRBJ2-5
CASSPPSGREETQYF
TGTGCCAGCAGCCCCCCTTCGGGGCGGGAAGAGACCCAGTACTTC
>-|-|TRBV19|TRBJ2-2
CASSHLNTGELFF
TGTGCCAGTAGTCACCTGAACACCGGGGAGCTGTTTTTT
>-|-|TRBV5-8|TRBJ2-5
CASSFGSGGGETQYF
TGTGCCAGCAGCTTCGGTTCCGGCGGAGGGGAGACCCAGTACTTC
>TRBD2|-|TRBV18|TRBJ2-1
CASSLRGLAGGGLGGEQFF
TGTGCCAGCTCTCTTCGAGGACTAGCGGGAGGAGGACTCGGGGGTGAGCAGTTCTTC
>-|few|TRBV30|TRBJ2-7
CAWSVSNGHEQYF
TGTGCCTGGAGTGTTAGTAACGGGCACGAGCAGTACTTC
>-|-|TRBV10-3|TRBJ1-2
CAIRMTQNYGYTF
TGTGCCATCAGGATGACACAAAACTATGGCTACACCTTC
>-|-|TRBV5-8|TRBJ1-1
CASSLADTPNTEAFF
TGTGCCAGCAGCTTGGCGGACACGCCGAACACTGAAGCTTTCTTT
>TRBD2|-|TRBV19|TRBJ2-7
CASSARLASSYEQYF
TGTGCCAGTAGTGCAAGACTAGCGAGCTCCTACGAGCAGTACTTC
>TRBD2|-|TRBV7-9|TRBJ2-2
CASSPGLRNTGELFF
TGTGCCAGCAGCCCGGGACTAAGAAACACCGGGGAGCTGTTTTTT
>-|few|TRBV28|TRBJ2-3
CASTLMGGLGEADTQYF
TGTGCCAGCACCCTCATGGGGGGTTTAGGTGAGGCAGATACGCAGTATTTT
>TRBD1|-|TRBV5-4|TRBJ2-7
CASSLGQGDEQYF
TGTGCCAGCAGCTTGGGCCAGGGGGACGAGCAGTACTTC
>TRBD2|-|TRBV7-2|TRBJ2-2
CASSPGLAGGNSGGELFF
TGTGCCAGCAGCCCCGGACTAGCGGGAGGGAATAGTGGCGGGGAGCTGTTTTTT
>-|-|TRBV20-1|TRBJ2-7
CSAGPSYEQYF
TGCAGTGCCGGGCCGTCCTACGAGCAGTACTTC
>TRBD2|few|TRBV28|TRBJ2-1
CARCRREVYDNEQFF
TGTGCCAGGTGTCGGCGGGAGGTTTACGACAATGAGCAGTTCTTC
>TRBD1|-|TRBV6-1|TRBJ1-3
CASLLGQAAGNTIYF
TGTGCCAGCCTCCTGGGACAGGCCGCTGGAAACACCATATATTTT
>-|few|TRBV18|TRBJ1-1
CASSPGLTEAFF
TGTGCCAGCTCACCAGGACTCACTGAAGCTTTCTTT
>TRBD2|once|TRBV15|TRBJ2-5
CATSEGLGGQETQYF
TGTGCCACCAGCGAGGGACTAGGGGGCCAAGAGACCCAGTACTTC
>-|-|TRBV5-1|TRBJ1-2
CASSLDSYGYTF
TGCGCCAGCAGCCTGGACAGTTATGGCTACACCTTC
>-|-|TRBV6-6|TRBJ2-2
CASRVSVNTGELFF
TGTGCCAGCAGGGTCTCAGTCAACACCGGGGAGCTGTTTTTT
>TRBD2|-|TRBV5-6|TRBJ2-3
CASSTGGRDTQYF
TGTGCCAGCAGCACGGGGGGTAGGGATACGCAGTATTTT
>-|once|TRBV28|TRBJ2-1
CASSPAGTAYNEQFF
TGTGCCAGCAGTCCTGCCGGGACTGCCTACAATGAGCAGTTCTTC
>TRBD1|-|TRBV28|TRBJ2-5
CASSLLSTGGDEQYF
TGTGCCAGCAGTTTACTCTCGACAGGGGGGGATGAGCAGTACTTC
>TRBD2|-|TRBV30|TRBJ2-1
CAWARGAGGTYNEQFF
TGTGCCTGGGCCCGCGGGGCGGGAGGGACTTACAATGAGCAGTTCTTC
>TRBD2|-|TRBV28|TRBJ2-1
CASSSETSGNYNEQFF
TGTGCCAGCAGTTCCGAGACTAGCGGTAACTACAATGAGCAGTTCTTC
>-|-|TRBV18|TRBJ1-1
CASSPPAGRPTEAFF
TGTGCCAGCTCACCACCCGCGGGGCGGCCCACTGAAGCTTTCTTT